Below are 26 T cell receptor delta chains sequenced from a single sample in a study of γδ T cells in repeated Plasmodium falciparum infection. TCRdb made new clone calls on the multiplex PCR reads using CATT. Of more than 70,000 delta-chain clones listed, roughly 0.98% are singletons. Gammadelta T cells were flow-sorted from PBMC into Vgamma9/Vdelta2+ and Vdelta2-negative populations for bulk analysis. The sequenced sample consisted of gamma-delta T cells from blood. These TCRs come from a pool of human donors (malaria-infected and uninfected, not separated).

This clone appeared many times. TCRdb assigns this DNA the protein of a much larger clone, which departs from its translation at residue 13; this likely reflects a read error, and the protein shown comes from translating the DNA. This chain links TRDV3 with TRDJ1, with TRDD3 matching 11 bases. CDR3 length: 24 residues. The J segment lost 0 bases and the V segment lost 2 bases, leaving 32 bases of the junction unmatched. Germline assignment: CDR1 TVYSNPD and CDR2 GDNSRS (reference sequence). Here the CDR3 reads CAFSVQDWGIYHPATVFYTDKLIF. The CDR3 region has the DNA TGTGCCTTTTCAGTTCAAGACTGGGGGATATACCACCCCGCTACAGTATTCTACACCGATAAACTCATCTTT.

This clone was seen more than once but under ten times. A read error likely explains why the TCRdb protein, taken from a much larger clone, differs from this DNA's translation at residue 11; the protein shown is translated from the DNA. The gene calls are TRDV2 and TRDJ1; 10 bases fit TRDD3. The J gene is not listed in TCRdb, so it was assigned here from a DNA match to germline. Germline V gives CDR1 GEAIGNYY, CDR2 EKD. This CDR3 is 16 amino acids long. The V segment lost 0 bases and the J segment 3 bases; nucleotides outside the gene matches: 6. Here the CDR3 DNA reads TGTGCCTGTGACACCGGGGGATACGGCTACTCCGATAAACTCATCTTT. Its translation: CACDTGGYGYSDKLIF.

In this sample, this clone turned up many times. A far larger clone is a single base away, which makes a read error likely. The chain recombines TRDV1 with TRDJ1, with TRDD3 matching over 11 bases. The DNA end is more similar to TRDJ2, so the J call may be wrong. CDR1 and CDR2 (germline): TSWWSYY, QGS. CDR3 length: 22 amino acids. In DNA, the CDR3 is TGTGCTCTTGGGGATTCTTCCTTCCTCGGAAGAGTGTGGGGGATACGCACCGATAAACTCTTCTTT. Its protein product is CALGDSSFLGRVWGIRTDKLFF.

Only a few counts were recorded for this clone. The mismatch at residue 6 between this DNA's translation and the TCRdb protein of a much larger clone likely reflects a read error; the protein shown is translated from the DNA. V is TRDV1 and J is TRDJ1, with D unclear. Trimming removed 7 bases at V and 1 base at J, with 22 bases between. CDR1 TSWWSYY and CDR2 QGS come from the germline V gene. The CDR3 contains 17 residues. The CDR3 coding sequence is TGTGCTCTTGCTGGTTCTCCGGTCCCTTTGCCCACCGATAAACTCATCTTT. Its protein is CALAGSPVPLPTDKLIF.

In regard to this clone: TCRdb's entry gives the protein of a much larger clone, which mismatches this DNA's translation at residue 6, likely from a read error; the protein reported here is translated from the DNA. The chain couples TRDV2 to TRDJ1, with 9 bases identical to TRDD3. TCRdb leaves out the J gene; it was filled in here by matching the DNA to germline. CDR3 size: 18 residues. V shed 3 bases and J 2 bases; nucleotides not matched to a gene: 15. Germline lookup yields CDR1 GEAIGNYY and CDR2 EKD. CDR3 coding DNA: TGTGCCTGTGACCCGAAACCGGGTTACTGGGGGAAAACCGATAAACTCATCTTT. Translating it yields CACDPKPGYWGKTDKLIF.

As to this clone: A far larger clone is one nucleotide away, so this likely arose from a read error. Additional DNA sequences in this sample encode the identical CDR3. The chain recombines TRDV2 with TRDJ1; 11 nucleotides match TRDD3. No J gene is reported in TCRdb; it was inferred here by comparing the DNA with germline. CDR3 length equals 18 residues. Germline values: CDR1 GEAIGNYY, CDR2 EKD. Here the CDR3 DNA reads TGTGCCTGCGACACGGTATTTGGGGGATACGCTCGGAGTGATAAACTCATCTTT. This translates into CACDTVFGGYARSDKLIF.

This clone was found a few times. TCRdb records a much larger clone's protein for this DNA, with a difference at residue 17 that likely arises from a read error; the protein given is the translation of the DNA. With the J gene uncalled, the V gene is TRDV1. Germline V gene sequence: CDR1 TSWWSYY, CDR2 QGS. The CDR3 spans 18 residues. The CDR3 here is CALGKPIPPRVPLDKLTF. Here the CDR3 DNA reads TGTGCTCTTGGGAAGCCCATTCCTCCGCGGGTGCCTCTCGATAAACTCACCTTT.

As to this clone: TCRdb's protein, taken from a much larger clone, differs from this DNA's translation at residue 7, likely owing to a read error; the protein displayed comes from the DNA. This chain links TRDV2 with TRDJ1; 8 bases match TRDD3. The J gene, absent from TCRdb, was called here by matching the DNA to germline. Germline V gives CDR1 GEAIGNYY, CDR2 EKD. CDR3 length: 19 amino acids. Trimming took 3 bases from V and 0 from J; bases not matched to a gene: 17. The CDR3 here is CACDSLPGGQTEYTDKLIF. In DNA form, the CDR3 reads TGTGCCTGTGACTCTCTACCTGGGGGACAGACTGAGTACACCGATAAACTCATCTTT.

The sample holds a few counts of this clone. The TCRdb protein comes from a much larger clone and disagrees with this DNA's translation at residue 5, likely due to a read error; the protein given here is derived from the DNA. The J gene is TRDJ1, the V gene TRDV2; 12 positions agree with TRDD3. Since TCRdb gives no J gene, matching the DNA to germline was used here to assign it. The CDR3 covers 20 residues. V was pared by 2 bases and J by 3 bases, with 18 bases of the junction left unmatched. Per the germline V gene, CDR1 is GEAIGNYY and CDR2 is EKD. This CDR3 reads CACDIVGPGGYERLSDKLIF. CDR3 coding DNA: TGTGCCTGTGACATCGTAGGTCCTGGGGGATACGAAAGGCTTTCCGATAAACTCATCTTT.

Points on this clone: This may stem from a read error, because a much larger clone lies one nucleotide away. Other DNA sequences of this sample code for an identical CDR3. The V gene is TRDV2, the J gene TRDJ1; 8 nucleotides match TRDD3. Germline matching of the DNA provided the J gene here, since TCRdb leaves it blank. The CDR3 is 21 residues long. Germline CDR1 and CDR2: GEAIGNYY and EKD. In DNA, the CDR3 is TGCGCCTGTGACACCGGAACGCTCCGTACTGGGGGGTACAAGTATTTCGATAAACTCATCTTT. Translating gives CACDTGTLRTGGYKYFDKLIF.

Points on this clone: A read error likely explains this, since a far larger clone differs by one base. The identical CDR3 is also encoded by other nucleotide sequences in the sample. This chain joins TRDV1 and TRDJ1, with D hard to call. Since TCRdb gives no J gene, matching the DNA to germline was used here to assign it. From germline, CDR1 is TSWWSYY and CDR2 QGS. CDR3 length: 22 amino acids. The V end was cut by 0 bases, the J end by 0 bases, with 29 bases between. DNA of the CDR3: TGTGCTCTTGGGGAACTCGCCTCCCCTTGGCGGGAGAGCAGAAAATACACCGATAAACTCATCTTT. Its translation: CALGELASPWRESRKYTDKLIF.

This clone was observed many times. The protein TCRdb gives is from a much larger clone and does not agree with this DNA's translation at residue 19, likely a read error; the protein shown here comes from the DNA. The gene calls are TRDV1 and TRDJ1; the match to TRDD2 covers 9 bases. CDR3 size: 21 residues. Germline CDR1 and CDR2: TSWWSYY and QGS. The CDR3 sequence is CALGERRYLPTGVHCTDKPIF. The DNA for the CDR3 is TGTGCTCTTGGGGAACGTCGGTACCTTCCTACGGGGGTCCACTGTACCGATAAACCCATCTTT.

Points on this clone: This likely stems from a read error, as it lies one base from a far larger clone. Other DNA sequences in the sample encode the same CDR3. The genes are TRDV1 and TRDJ1; D call uncertain. Here the J gene was assigned by germline matching of the DNA, as TCRdb has none. Per the germline V gene, CDR1 is TSWWSYY and CDR2 is QGS. The V end lost 3 bases, the J end lost 4 bases, and 24 bases lay between the germline ends. The CDR3 contains 18 residues. CDR3 protein: CALGDRRSWTPIIDKLIF. CDR3 bases: TGTGCTCTTGGGGATCGAAGGAGCTGGACGCCTATAATCGATAAACTCATCTTT.

Worth noting for this clone: A single base is all that separates this from a far larger clone, so a read error is likely. The sample carries other DNA sequences with the same CDR3. V gene TRDV1 combines with J gene TRDJ1; D call uncertain. No J gene was available from TCRdb, and it was assigned here by a germline match of the DNA. Germline V CDR1 and CDR2: TSWWSYY, QGS. CDR3 size: 19 residues. The ends were cut back, 5 bases at V and 0 bases at J, with 25 bases in the middle. Here the CDR3 DNA reads TGTGCTCTTGGGTACTACTACCGGTCTTTGCTCTCGTACACCGATAAACTCATCTTT. Protein product: CALGYYYRSLLSYTDKLIF.

This clone was picked up many times. Translating this DNA gives a protein that differs at residue 17 from the TCRdb one, which belongs to a much larger clone; a read error is likely, and the protein shown is this translation. The V gene reported is TRDV2; the J gene is uncalled; the table calls TRDD3, which could not be checked here. CDR3 length: 18 amino acids. CDR1 and CDR2 from the germline V gene are GEAIGNYY and EKD. For the CDR3, the DNA is TGTGCCTGTGACGCCCTGCCGCTTCTGGGGGATTACACCGATAAACTCACCTTT. Protein product: CACDALPLLGDYTDKLTF.

This clone was seen ten or more times. TCRdb's entry gives the protein of a much larger clone, which mismatches this DNA's translation at residue 14, likely from a read error; the protein reported here is translated from the DNA. This CDR3 reads CACDNLGDKTDKLTF. In DNA, the CDR3 is TGTGCCTGTGACAATCTGGGGGATAAGACCGATAAACTCACCTTT. This rearrangement joins TRDV2 to TRDJ1, with TRDD3 matching over 10 bases. The CDR3 totals 15 residues. Germline V gives CDR1 GEAIGNYY, CDR2 EKD.

With regard to this clone: A read error is the likely source, as a far larger clone sits one nucleotide away. Other nucleotide sequences in the sample specify the same CDR3. This chain connects TRDV1 to TRDJ1; TRDD3 agrees at 13 bases. The CDR3 consists of 20 residues. CDR1 and CDR2 (germline): TSWWSYY, QGS. Germline trimming cut 2 bases from V and 2 bases from J; bases unmatched to any gene: 14. The CDR3 protein is CALGESLDYVLGDTTDKLIF. DNA for the CDR3: TGTGCTCTTGGGGAATCACTCGACTACGTACTGGGGGATACGACCGATAAACTCATCTTT.

This clone was seen a handful of times. Translating this DNA gives a protein that differs at residue 16 from the TCRdb one, which belongs to a much larger clone; a read error is likely, and the protein shown is this translation. The chain recombines TRDV1 with TRDJ1, with TRDD3 as a possible D gene (5 bases). TCRdb records no J gene; here it was assigned by comparing the DNA to germline. The CDR3 contains 20 residues. Germline CDR1 reads TSWWSYY; CDR2 reads QGS. CDR3 nucleotides: TGTGCTCTTGGGGAACCCCTTGGGCCCACCTGCCCTGGGTACACCGGTAAACTCATCTTT. Translating gives CALGEPLGPTCPGYTGKLIF.

This clone turned up a few times. TCRdb attributes to this sequence the protein of a much larger clone, which differs from the DNA translation at residue 7; a read error is likely, and the protein displayed is translated from the DNA. The gene calls are TRAV38-2/DV8 and TRDJ1; 9 bases fit TRDD3. The J gene, missing from TCRdb, was assigned here through DNA to germline matching. The CDR3 covers 23 residues. Germline V lookup: CDR1 TSESDYY, CDR2 QEAYKQQN. Losses at the gene ends were 0 bases for V and 0 bases for J; bases not matched to a gene: 24. The CDR3 DNA reads TGTGCTTATAGGAGCGCGTCCATCTCCTGGGGGATGCTCGCCCCCCCTTACACCGATAAACTCATCTTT. Encoded protein: CAYRSASISWGMLAPPYTDKLIF.

This clone was found many times. This rearrangement joins TRDV1 to TRDJ1; D perhaps matches TRDD3 (7 bases). Germline lookup yields CDR1 TSWWSYY and CDR2 QGS. V was clipped by 0 bases and J by 0 bases, with 29 bases between them. The CDR3 covers 22 residues. Written as DNA, the CDR3 is TGTGCTCTTGGGGAACTAGGGATCCTACGGGGAGGGTGGGGGACCCACACCGATAAACTCATCTTT. Translation gives CALGELGILRGGWGTHTDKLIF.

Note on this clone: A far larger clone is off by one base, so a read error is likely. The same CDR3 also results from other DNA sequences found in this sample. The V and J genes are TRDV1 and TRDJ1; D may be TRDD2 (6 bases). No J gene is reported in TCRdb; it was inferred here by comparing the DNA with germline. Trimming pared 2 bases from V and 2 bases from J, leaving 24 bases between. Germline V lookup: CDR1 TSWWSYY, CDR2 QGS. This CDR3 has 19 amino acids. The CDR3 DNA is TGTGCTCTTGGGGAAATATCCTACGTAGGGATTAAATGGACCGATAAACTCATCTTT. Translated: CALGEISYVGIKWTDKLIF.

As regards this clone: This sequence is one base from a far larger clone and is likely a read error. Other DNA sequences within the sample encode an identical CDR3. The CDR3 loop reads CACDTLRYTGGYTDKLIF. DNA of the CDR3: TGTGCCTGTGACACGCTAAGATATACTGGGGGATATACCGATAAACTCATCTTT. The chain uses TRDV2 and TRDJ1, with 11 bases fitting TRDD3. TCRdb supplies no J gene; here it was assigned by aligning the nucleotide sequence to germline. V trimming: 1 base; J trimming: 2 bases; junction bases outside the gene matches: 11. This CDR3 comprises 18 residues. The V gene's germline CDR1 is GEAIGNYY and CDR2 EKD.

A few counts support this clone. The protein that TCRdb holds for this DNA derives from a much larger clone and differs from the translated DNA at residue 3, which likely indicates a read error; the protein shown here is translated from the DNA. The rearrangement joins TRDV2 to TRDJ1; 8 positions agree with TRDD3. The CDR3 is 16 amino acids. Germline V lookup: CDR1 GEAIGNYY, CDR2 EKD. The CDR3 here is CARDTGRDTGTDKLIF. The DNA for the CDR3 is TGTGCCCGTGACACCGGAAGGGATACGGGGACCGATAAACTCATCTTT.

Notes on this clone: This DNA's translation differs at residue 16 from TCRdb's protein, which comes from a much larger clone; a read error is likely, and the protein shown is translated from the DNA. DNA for the CDR3: TGTGCCTTCTACCTGGCCTTCCCTCCATCTTTTGGGGGATACGCAAGAGGCATCTTT. Translated, it gives CAFYLAFPPSFGGYARGIF. The rearrangement uses TRDV3 and TRDJ1, with 11 bases fitting TRDD3. Germline lookup yields CDR1 TVYSNPD and CDR2 GDNSRS (reference sequence). The CDR3 contains 19 residues. The V gene end was trimmed by 3 bases and the J gene end by 13 bases; junction bases not matched to a gene: 31. The complete variable domain, with remaining parts taken from reference TRDV3 and TRDJ1, reads CDKVTQSSPDQTVASGSEVVLLCTYDTVYSNPDLFWYRIRPDYSFQFVFYGDNSRSEGADFTQGRFSVKHILTQKAFHLVISPVRTEDSATYYCAFYLAFPPSFGGYARGIFGKGTRVTVEP.

As concerns this clone: Only one base separates this from a far larger clonotype, so it likely reflects a read error. The same CDR3 can be traced to other DNA sequences in this sample. Called V gene: TRDV2; the J gene was not called; no check of the table's D call, TRDD3, against the DNA was made. In germline, CDR1 is GEAIGNYY, CDR2 EKD. The CDR3 totals 18 residues. CDR3 sequence (DNA): TGTGCCTGTGATCCAATTACTGGGGGATACGGGAGGACCGATAAACTCATCTTC. This encodes CACDPITGGYGRTDKLIF.

This clone was picked up many times. The chain employs TRDV1 and TRDJ1; TRDD3 might be the D (5 bases). Germline V gene lookup returns CDR1 TSWWSYY and CDR2 QGS. The V and J ends lost 4 bases and 0 bases respectively, with 30 bases between them. CDR3 length: 21 amino acids. The CDR3 coding sequence is TGTGCTCTTGGGGGGACCGGGGAACCCCCCTGGCTGGGAAAGTACACCGATAAACTCATCTTT. This translates into CALGGTGEPPWLGKYTDKLIF.